This T cell receptor (beta chain) appears in the sequencing data of a study of post-analysis software for immune sequencing data (dated by TCRdb to 2015 to 2017). Some background on the complete study: The recorded disease courses included relapsing-remitting, secondary progressive and progressive-relapsing multiple sclerosis, and some patients had no subtype annotation. The multiple sclerosis patient repertoires were compared with more than 9 previously published healthy control repertoires from donors aged 6 to 25 years. A subset of samples was prepared in parallel using single-end sample barcoding, then pooled and co-amplified after Illumina adapter ligation.

Libraries were constructed by PCR. Instrument used: Illumina HiSeq 2500. Unique molecular identifiers were incorporated into TCR beta cDNA libraries to reduce PCR and sequencing biases. Per 1 to 10 million input T cells, 500,000 or so cDNA molecules were obtained, such that each molecule approximated one T cell. The same protocol used for the earlier healthy control dataset was applied to prepare and sequence the patient libraries. Samples belonging to the same batch were prepared together, multiplexed and sequenced on a shared HiSeq lane. The study's processing was this. Raw barcoded reads were processed with MIGEC, discarding single-read molecular identifier groups before consensus assembly and CDR3 extraction. Clonotype tables were post-analysed with VDJtools, and diversity was normalized by down-sampling all datasets to the smallest sample size. To correct batch-related cross-sample contamination, repertoire overlap clustering matched CDR3 amino acid sequences but not nucleotide sequences. TCRdb reran the public reads through fastp at Q25 and MiXCR, keeping productive beta chains. Under each unique CDR3 protein, matching rows form one entry showing the most common genes and DNA. TCRdb, rather than the study authors, made the V and J calls. A total of under 200,000 distinct CDR3 sequences appear in this sample, approximately 29% of them only once. Together, the top ten hold 3% to 4% of the sample.

This clonotype has a handful of counts. Its antigen is unknown. Base qualities were left out, and no much larger clone turns up one base away. V and J are truncated by 0 bases and 0 bases respectively, leaving an intervening sequence of 13 bases. Via the germline V gene, CDR1 is SGDLS and CDR2 YYNGEE. The CDR3 has 17 amino acids, counting the end cysteine and phenylalanine. Only the CDR3 part of the read is kept: 51 bases, read in frame from the first base. Overall results and qualifications from the work: The control group was slightly older than the multiple sclerosis patient group. When samples were clustered directly using the F measure, samples prepared in the same batch co-clustered strongly, which prompted a batch-effect correction. Patients showed significantly higher frequencies than controls for roughly five TRBV segments, among them TRBV5-6, TRBV5-1 and TRBV20-1. Significantly lower normalized Chao1 diversity was found in multiple sclerosis patients than in controls, suggesting substantial peripheral T-cell clonal expansion.

To demonstrate the VDJtools post-analysis software, TCR beta repertoires were profiled from the peripheral blood of about 13 young patients with multiple sclerosis. The multiple sclerosis patients were children and adolescents ranging in age from about 6 to 16 years. The sequence came from a girl aged 2-17 years with multiple sclerosis. Input material: blood. This chain is built from TRBV9 and TRBJ1-5; a tentative D match to TRBD1 spans 5 bases. CDR3 reads: CASSVVGPPFSNQPQHF. The sequenced DNA: TGTGCCAGCAGCGTAGTGGGACCGCCTTTTAGCAATCAGCCCCAGCATTTT.